The text below deals with one TCR beta chain. CD45RO-negative, CCR7-selected cells formed the naive CD8 fraction, which excluded terminally differentiated effector memory CD45RA+ cells. The V gene's germline CDR1 is SGHRS and CDR2 YFSETQ. V dropped 7 bases and J dropped 4; count of bases not matched to a gene: 6. The CDR3 has 13 residues. This sample is part of a study of shared clonotypes between healthy human individuals. Some clones are missing from TCRdb's copy, which holds only in-frame ones; the method was immunoSEQ multiplex PCR. The table lists about 820,000 clones, approximately 92% of them singletons.

The TCR was taken from a man aged 25-40 years in good health. Input material: naive CD8+ T cells sorted from blood. The chain links TRBV5-1 to TRBJ2-7; the match to TRBD1 covers 9 bases. Here the CDR3 reads CASSGTGKYEQYF. The CDR3 bases are TGCGCCAGCTCAGGGACAGGGAAATACGAGCAGTACTTC.